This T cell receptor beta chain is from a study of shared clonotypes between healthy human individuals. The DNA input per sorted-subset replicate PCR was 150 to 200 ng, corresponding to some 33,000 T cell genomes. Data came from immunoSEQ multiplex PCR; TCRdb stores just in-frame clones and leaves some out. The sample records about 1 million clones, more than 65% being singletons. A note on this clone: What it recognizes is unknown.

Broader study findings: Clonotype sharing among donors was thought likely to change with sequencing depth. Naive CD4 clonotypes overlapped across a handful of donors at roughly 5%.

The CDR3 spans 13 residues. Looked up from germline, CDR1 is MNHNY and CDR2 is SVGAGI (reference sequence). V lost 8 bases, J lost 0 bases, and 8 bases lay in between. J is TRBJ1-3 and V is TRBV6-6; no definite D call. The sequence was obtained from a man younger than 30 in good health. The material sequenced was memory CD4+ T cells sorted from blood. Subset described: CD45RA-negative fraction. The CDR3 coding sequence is TGTGCCAGCGCCGCGTCCTCTGGAAACACCATATATTTT. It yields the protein CASAASSGNTIYF.